This T cell receptor (beta chain) came from a study of CD8+CD57+ T cells in acquired aplastic anemia. According to the study, genomic DNA was the template for TCR beta VDJ and CDR3 profiling. TCRdb re-analysed the reads in MiXCR, keeping a single row per CDR3 protein. The sample includes about 20,000 distinct CDR3 sequences, approximately 39% of them seen just once. Study findings and constraints: Patients carried CD8+CD57+ cells that were less diverse than their total CD4+ and CD8+ pools.

Sequencing was done on patients that had shown CD8+CD57+ cell expansion by flow cytometry. Note on this clonotype: Antigen: not known.

This TCR was sampled from a human donor with aplastic anemia. The specimen was CD8+CD57+ T cells sorted from PBMCs. As to subset: bead-enriched CD8+CD57+ effector memory T cells from SAA patients.

CDR3 sequence (DNA): TGTGCCAGCGGTCGTGGAAGGACTGAAGCTTTCTTT. Its protein is CASGRGRTEAFF. J is TRBJ1-1 and V is TRBV6-6; D uncertain. CDR3 length equals 12 residues. Trimming left V 8 bases short and J 5 bases short, with 12 bases between. CDR1 is MNHNY, CDR2 SVGAGI, per germline (reference sequence).